The present T cell receptor beta chain was sequenced within a study of T-cell memory formation after mild COVID-19. The study's findings and limits: Contracting CD4+ clones sat mainly in CM and EM; CD8+ in EMRA.

The CDR3 length is 15 residues. The V and J ends lost 2 bases and 2 bases respectively, with 13 bases between them. Germline V lookup: CDR1 MNHNS, CDR2 SASEGT. This clonotype was seen a handful of times. Its specificity is not known. TCRdb passed the 5' RACE reads through MiXCR, listing each CDR3 protein once. The sample lists approximately 340,000 distinct CDR3 sequences, roughly 15% occurring once. Sequencing input: PBMCs or a T cell subset sorted from them (not recorded which). The clonotype originates from a man aged 18 to 30 who had mild COVID-19 (a few samples of this study predate the infection). Cell type and time point are not known. V is TRBV6-1 and J is TRBJ2-7; D perhaps matches TRBD2 (5 bases). The CDR3 spells CASSEQRVFPYEQYF. Here the CDR3 DNA reads TGTGCCAGCAGTGAACAGAGGGTTTTTCCCTACGAGCAGTACTTC.